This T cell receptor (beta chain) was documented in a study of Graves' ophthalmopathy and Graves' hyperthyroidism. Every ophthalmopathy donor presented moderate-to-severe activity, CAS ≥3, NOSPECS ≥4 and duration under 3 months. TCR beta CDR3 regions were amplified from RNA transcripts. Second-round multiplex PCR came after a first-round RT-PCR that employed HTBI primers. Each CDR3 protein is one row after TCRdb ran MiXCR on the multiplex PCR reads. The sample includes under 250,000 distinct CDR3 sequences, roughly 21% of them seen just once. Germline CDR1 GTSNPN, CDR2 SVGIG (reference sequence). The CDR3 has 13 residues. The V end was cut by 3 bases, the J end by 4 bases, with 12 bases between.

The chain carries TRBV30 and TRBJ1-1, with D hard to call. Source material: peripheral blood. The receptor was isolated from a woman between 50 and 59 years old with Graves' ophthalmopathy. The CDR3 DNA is TGTGCCTGGAGGGAACAGATTAGCACTGAAGCTTTCTTT. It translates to CAWREQISTEAFF.